What follows are 30 T cell receptor beta chains derived from one specimen sequenced in a study of blood T cell repertoires in COVID-19. Repertoires were generated with immunoSEQ multiplex PCR, while TCRdb's copy carries only in-frame clones and drops some. The sample has tens of thousands of clones; about 90% are singletons. Sequenced sample: peripheral blood. The source of these receptors is a woman in her 70s with acute or convalescent COVID-19.

The chain employs TRBV6-5 and TRBJ2-5, with TRBD2 identical over 8 bases. There are 16 residues in the CDR3. CDR1 is MNHEY, CDR2 SVGAGI, per germline. The ends lost 2 bases at V and 1 base at J; junction bases unmatched: 6. The CDR3 sequence: CASSYGTRARQETQYF. In DNA form, the CDR3 reads TGTGCCAGCAGTTACGGGACTAGAGCCCGCCAAGAGACCCAGTACTTC.

The V call is TRBV28, the J call TRBJ2-1; 7 nucleotides agree with TRBD1. J gave up 3 bases and V 6 bases, and 5 bases lay outside the gene matches. Germline V gene sequence: CDR1 MDHEN, CDR2 SYDVKM. The CDR3 loop spans 14 amino acids. The CDR3 coding sequence is TGTGCCAGCAGGGGGACAGCCATCTACAATGAGCAGTTCTTC. It encodes CASRGTAIYNEQFF.

The V call is TRBV13, the J call TRBJ2-7, with 7 bases aligning to TRBD2. The CDR3 sequence is 17 residues long. Germline V gene lookup returns CDR1 PRHDT and CDR2 FYEKMQ (reference sequence). The J segment lost 0 bases and the V segment lost 0 bases, leaving 8 bases of the junction unmatched. The CDR3 region is CASSLGHYWTSSYEQYF. The CDR3 nucleotides are TGTGCCAGCAGCTTAGGGCATTATTGGACTAGCTCCTACGAGCAGTACTTC. Drawing the rest from reference TRBV13 and TRBJ2-7, the complete variable domain is AAGVIQSPRHLIKEKRETATLKCYPIPRHDTVYWYQQGPGQDPQFLISFYEKMQSDKGSIPDRFSAQQFSDYHSELNMSSLELGDSALYFCASSLGHYWTSSYEQYFGPGTRLTVT.

V usage is TRBV28 and J usage is TRBJ2-7, with D hard to call. Trimming took off 6 bases at V and 2 bases at J, with 14 bases between the two ends. The CDR3 contains 14 residues. Germline V CDR1 and CDR2: MDHEN, SYDVKM. The CDR3 bases are TGTGCCAGCAGACGTAACGGAGCTGCCTACGAGCAGTACTTC. Translation gives CASRRNGAAYEQYF. The full variable domain, with the rest looked up from reference TRBV28 and TRBJ2-7, is DVKVTQSSRYLVKRTGEKVFLECVQDMDHENMFWYRQDPGLGLRLIYFSYDVKMKEKGDIPEGYSVSREKKERFSLILESASTNQTSMYLCASRRNGAAYEQYFGPGTRLTVT.

This chain connects TRBV10-1 to TRBJ1-1; tentatively, D is TRBD1 (5 bases). Germline values: CDR1 WNHNN, CDR2 SYGVQD (reference sequence). The length of the CDR3 is 14 residues. V dropped 4 bases and J dropped 1 base, with 10 bases sitting between them. The CDR3 sequence: CASSVARENTEAFF. CDR3 in DNA: TGCGCCAGCAGTGTGGCCAGGGAGAACACTGAAGCTTTCTTT.

The chain links TRBV7-6 to TRBJ2-1, with TRBD2 matching over 8 bases. CDR1 and CDR2 (germline): SGHVS, FNYEAQ. V gave up 6 bases and J gave up 0 bases; unmatched junction bases: 10. The CDR3 is 17 amino acids. The CDR3: CASSPSTSGYSYNEQFF. The CDR3 DNA follows: TGTGCCAGCAGTCCCTCCACTAGCGGTTACTCCTACAATGAGCAGTTCTTC.

This clone was found a few times. This chain uses TRBV29-1 with TRBJ2-2; 7 bases are a match to TRBD2. The J segment lost 1 base and the V segment lost 3 bases, leaving 2 bases of the junction unmatched. The germline CDR1 and CDR2 sequences are SQVTM and ANQGSEA. The CDR3 is made up of 14 amino acids. Here the CDR3 reads CSVEGTKNTGELFF. For the CDR3, the DNA is TGCAGCGTTGAGGGGACTAAGAACACCGGGGAGCTGTTTTTT.

The CDR3 loop reads CASSQDYLAGGLTDTQYF. The CDR3 nucleotides read TGCGCCAGCAGCCAAGATTATCTAGCGGGGGGGTTGACAGATACGCAGTATTTT. The chain combines TRBV4-1 with TRBJ2-3, with TRBD2 matching over 12 bases. V shed 0 bases, J shed 3 bases, and the junction held 7 bases outside the gene matches. The CDR3 has 18 residues. Germline CDR1 MGHRA, CDR2 YSYEKL.

The chain joins TRBV9 to TRBJ2-7, with 7 bases aligning to TRBD1. Germline V gene sequence: CDR1 SGDLS, CDR2 YYNGEE. CDR3 length: 14 residues. The trim removed 2 bases at V and 3 bases at J, leaving 5 bases unmatched. The CDR3 sequence is CASSVTGQSYEQYF. CDR3 DNA sequence: TGTGCCAGCAGCGTTACGGGACAGAGCTACGAGCAGTACTTC.

V and J are TRBV4-1 and TRBJ1-4; 9 nucleotides match TRBD1. Losses at the gene ends were 1 base for V and 7 bases for J; bases not matched to a gene: 10. Germline loops: CDR1 MGHRA, CDR2 YSYEKL. The CDR3 runs to 17 residues. The CDR3 region is CASSQGLQGARSEKLFF. The CDR3 DNA reads TGCGCCAGCAGCCAAGGTTTACAGGGGGCGCGGAGTGAAAAACTGTTTTTT.

The J gene is TRBJ2-1, the V gene TRBV18, with 13 bases fitting TRBD2. The CDR3 covers 16 residues. The germline CDR1 and CDR2 sequences are KGHSH and LQKENI. With 8 bases clipped from V and 7 bases from J, the junction kept 11 bases outside the gene matches. The CDR3 coding sequence is TGTGCCAGCACCGATGAGACTAGCGGGAGGTATAATGAGCAGTTCTTC. As protein: CASTDETSGRYNEQFF.

The chain recombines TRBV29-1 with TRBJ1-1; the D is unclear. Germline CDR1 is SQVTM and CDR2 is ANQGSEA. V lost 3 bases, J lost 6 bases, and 14 bases lay in between. This CDR3 region has 13 residues. The CDR3 region has the DNA TGCAGCGTTGATCCTCCGGAAAGCGCTGAAGCTTTCTTT. It codes for CSVDPPESAEAFF.

The genes are TRBV3-1 (or the pseudogene TRBV3-2) and TRBJ2-7; the D is unclear. Per the germline V gene, CDR1 is LGHDT and CDR2 is YNNKEL (reference sequence). The CDR3 is made up of 15 amino acids. The V gene lost 0 bases and the J gene lost 0 bases, with 9 bases spanning the gap. The DNA for the CDR3 is TGTGCCAGCAGCCAAGAGAGTGGTACCTCCTACGAGCAGTACTTC. This codes for CASSQESGTSYEQYF.

The rearrangement uses TRBV11-2 and TRBJ2-7; D is perhaps TRBD2 (6 bases). Germline CDR1 reads SGHAT; CDR2 reads FQNNGV. This CDR3 comprises 14 residues. Trimming stripped 6 bases from V and 4 bases from J, with 16 bases between. The CDR3: CASRAGGTLYEQYF. The CDR3 DNA follows: TGTGCCAGCAGGGCTGGGGGGACCCTTTACGAGCAGTACTTC.

CDR3 sequence reads: CASSLGTGLLYEQYF. For the CDR3, the DNA is TGTGCCAGCAGCTTAGGGACAGGGCTACTCTACGAGCAGTACTTC. The chain has TRBV11-2 and TRBJ2-7; 8 bases fit TRBD1. V lost 1 base, J lost 3 bases, and 5 bases stayed unmatched. CDR1 is SGHAT and CDR2 is FQNNGV in the germline V gene. CDR3 length equals 15 residues. The variable domain in full, with the rest retrieved from reference TRBV11-2 and TRBJ2-7, is EAGVAQSPRYKIIEKRQSVAFWCNPISGHATLYWYQQILGQGPKLLIQFQNNGVVDDSQLPKDRFSAERLKGVDSTLKIQPAKLEDSAVYLCASSLGTGLLYEQYFGPGTRLTVT.

The chain combines TRBV5-4 with TRBJ2-5, with 8 bases lining up with TRBD1. The V gene end was trimmed by 4 bases and the J gene end by 5 bases; junction bases not matched to a gene: 10. Looked up from germline, CDR1 is SGHNT and CDR2 is YYREEE (reference sequence). The CDR3 has 15 amino acids. The CDR3 DNA sequence: TGTGCCAGCAGCGGCGGACAGGGAGGATTGGAGACCCAGTACTTC. Translated, it gives CASSGGQGGLETQYF.

The chain recombines TRBV19 with TRBJ2-5; TRBD1 matches at 7 bases. The J segment lost 4 bases and the V segment lost 5 bases, leaving 4 bases of the junction unmatched. The germline V gene encodes CDR1 LNHDA and CDR2 SQIVND (reference sequence). The length of the CDR3 is 13 residues. The CDR3 DNA sequence: TGTGCCAGTAGTTCGTCAGGGGGAGAGACCCAGTACTTC. Amino acid sequence: CASSSSGGETQYF.

The chain employs TRBV27 and TRBJ1-3; 7 nucleotides match TRBD1. The V segment lost 5 bases and the J segment 1 base; nucleotides outside the gene matches: 17. CDR1 is MNHEY, CDR2 SMNVEV, per germline (reference sequence). The CDR3 consists of 19 residues. Here the CDR3 DNA reads TGTGCCAGCAGTCACATACCGAATCCGGGACAGAGGTCTGGAAACACCATATATTTT. Protein: CASSHIPNPGQRSGNTIYF.

The chain combines TRBV4-1 with TRBJ2-5; 14 bases line up with TRBD2. Trimming cost V 4 bases and J 3 bases; bases outside gene matches: 19. Germline V gene sequence: CDR1 MGHRA, CDR2 YSYEKL. This CDR3 has 21 residues. The CDR3 nucleotides are TGCGCCAGCAGCCCCAGAACCCCGGGGACTAGCGGGAGCTATCGCGAAGAGACCCAGTACTTC. Encoded protein: CASSPRTPGTSGSYREETQYF.

The chain recombines TRBV28 with TRBJ1-2; TRBD1 might be the D (6 bases). Germline-derived CDR1 and CDR2 are MDHEN and SYDVKM. This CDR3 comprises 15 residues. Trimming stripped 5 bases from V and 1 base from J, with 14 bases between. CDR3 sequence (DNA): TGTGCCAGCAGTCAGACAGGAGGATTTAACTATGGCTACACCTTC. Translating it yields CASSQTGGFNYGYTF.

The CDR3 DNA reads TGTGCCAGTCAGAGGGGACAGGACGCTGGAAACACCATATATTTT. This sequence encodes CASQRGQDAGNTIYF. The chain links TRBV6-5 to TRBJ1-3; TRBD1 matches at 8 bases. V gave up 9 bases and J gave up 2 bases; unmatched junction bases: 9. This CDR3 has 15 residues. The V gene's germline CDR1 is MNHEY and CDR2 SVGAGI.

The V call is TRBV5-1, the J call TRBJ2-7; tentative D call: TRBD1 (5 bases). Between the trimmed V and J ends, which lost 0 bases and 5 bases, there was a span of 18 bases. Germline values: CDR1 SGHRS, CDR2 YFSETQ. The CDR3 extends over 16 amino acids. The CDR3, as DNA: TGCGCCAGCAGCTTGGAGGGGCGTAGGGCGCCCGACGAGCAGTACTTC. It specifies CASSLEGRRAPDEQYF.

The J gene is TRBJ1-1, the V gene TRBV27, with 8 positions matching TRBD1. The CDR3 loop spans 14 amino acids. V shed 8 bases, J shed 0 bases, and the junction held 5 bases outside the gene matches. Germline V lookup: CDR1 MNHEY, CDR2 SMNVEV (reference sequence). In DNA form, the CDR3 reads TGTGCCAGCGCCCTGGACAGGGTGAACACTGAAGCTTTCTTT. Translation: CASALDRVNTEAFF.

The chain combines TRBV4-2 with TRBJ2-5, with 10 bases aligning to TRBD2. Trimming took 1 base from V and 4 from J; bases not matched to a gene: 3. Germline CDR1 reads LGHNA; CDR2 reads YNFKEQ. CDR3 length: 15 residues. CDR3 nucleotide sequence: TGTGCCAGCAGCCAAGCTAGCGGGGGTCGAGAGACCCAGTACTTC. Translation: CASSQASGGRETQYF.

The chain carries TRBV5-8 and TRBJ1-1; 7 bases align to TRBD1. The CDR3 has 15 amino acids. J was trimmed by 5 bases and V by 3 bases; bases with no gene match: 10. Germline CDR1 SGHTS, CDR2 YDEGEE. CDR3 residues: CASSWTGRMGTEAFF. The CDR3 DNA sequence: TGTGCCAGCAGCTGGACAGGCCGTATGGGGACTGAAGCTTTCTTT.

The V and J genes are TRBV30 and TRBJ1-1; D possibly corresponds to TRBD1 (5 bases). Germline V gene data show CDR1 as GTSNPN and CDR2 as SVGIG (reference sequence). This CDR3 comprises 13 residues. V lost 0 bases and J 6 bases, leaving 11 bases between the germline ends. The CDR3 loop is CAWSVRGRSEAFF. In DNA form, the CDR3 reads TGTGCCTGGAGTGTACGGGGGAGATCTGAAGCTTTCTTT.

This sequence joins TRBV2 and TRBJ2-3; D is perhaps TRBD2 (6 bases). The CDR3 length is 17 residues. The germline CDR1 and CDR2 sequences are SNHLY and FYNNEI. The germline V and J ends were trimmed by 2 bases and 2 bases, with 17 bases remaining between them. As DNA, the CDR3 is TGTGCCAGCAGTGAAAACTTTGCGGGAAATGCCACAGATACGCAGTATTTT. It translates to CASSENFAGNATDTQYF.

The chain uses TRBV9 and TRBJ1-6, with 7 bases fitting TRBD1. The J segment lost 5 bases and the V segment lost 4 bases, leaving 6 bases of the junction unmatched. The CDR3 loop spans 15 amino acids. CDR1 is SGDLS, CDR2 YYNGEE, per germline. The CDR3 region has the DNA TGTGCCAGCAGCCCGGGGGACAGAGATAATTCACCCCTCCACTTT. Its protein product is CASSPGDRDNSPLHF.

The table lists this clone with a count of one. The V call is TRBV4-1, the J call TRBJ2-1; 8 bases are shared with TRBD2. The junction had 10 bases not matched to a gene; V was cut back by 7 bases and J by 8 bases. Germline values: CDR1 MGHRA, CDR2 YSYEKL. The CDR3 has 14 amino acids. The CDR3 DNA sequence: TGCGCCAGCACTAGGGGACTAGGATTCGATGAGCAGTTCTTC. This codes for CASTRGLGFDEQFF.

V usage is TRBV2 and J usage is TRBJ2-5; D gene ambiguous. V dropped 7 bases and J dropped 1 base, with 10 bases sitting between them. CDR1 is SNHLY and CDR2 is FYNNEI in the germline V gene. This CDR3 spans 13 amino acids. As DNA, the CDR3 is TGTGCCAGCACTACAGTAATCCAAGAGACCCAGTACTTC. Its protein product is CASTTVIQETQYF.